This is a list of T cell receptor beta chains from one sample in a study of T-cell reconstitution after alpha-beta-depleted transplantation in children. TCRdb re-called the PCR reads with MiXCR, one entry per CDR3 protein. Of some 100,000 distinct CDR3 sequences listed, around 22% were seen once; the top ten hold 20% to 25%. Sequenced here: PBMCs, sampled before TCRalphabeta/CD19-depleted stem cell transplant. The source of these receptors is a boy aged 2 to 9 with acute lymphoblastic leukemia, due to receive a stem cell transplant. Both conserved end residues are part of each CDR3. A D gene is named only where the DNA matches it firmly. Clone size appears in some rows only: once, few, many, or a class for an expanded clone.

v_gene,abundance,d_gene,j_gene,CDR3nt,CDR3aa
TRBV6-2/TRBV6-3,-,-,TRBJ2-6,TGTGCCAGCAGTTATGGGGTCGTCTCTGGGGCCAACGTCCTGACTTTC,CASSYGVVSGANVLTF
TRBV7-2,-,-,TRBJ2-7,TGTGCCAGCAGCCCGGATTTTACTGCCTACGAGCAGTACTTC,CASSPDFTAYEQYF
TRBV7-3,-,-,TRBJ2-1,TGTGCCAGCAGCTTATCGGACTCCATCTCCTACAATGAGCAGTTCTTC,CASSLSDSISYNEQFF
TRBV7-2,-,-,TRBJ2-3,TGTGCCAGCAGCCCCATGAGGGATACGCAGTATTTT,CASSPMRDTQYF
TRBV7-9,-,TRBD2,TRBJ2-1,TGTGCCAGCAGCTTGATGGGCCTAGCGGGAGGCGGGGAGCAGTTCTTC,CASSLMGLAGGGEQFF
TRBV28,-,TRBD2,TRBJ2-4,TGTGCCAGCAGTTTATCTCTAGCGGGAGGTCAAAACATTCAGTACTTC,CASSLSLAGGQNIQYF
TRBV18,few,TRBD1,TRBJ2-7,TGTGCCAGCTCACGGGGACAGGGTACCTACGAGCAGTACTTC,CASSRGQGTYEQYF
TRBV20-1,-,-,TRBJ1-1,TGCAGTGCTAGAGATTTCGAAACAGGGAATTATAGGGACACTGAAGCTTTCTTT,CSARDFETGNYRDTEAFF
TRBV9,-,TRBD2,TRBJ2-1,TGTGCCAGCAGCCCAGACGTGGCTAGCGGAGGGTCCAATGAGCAGTTCTTC,CASSPDVASGGSNEQFF
TRBV28,few,TRBD2,TRBJ2-5,TGTGCCAGCAGTCCTAGCGGGAGGTGGGTGGAGACCCAGTACTTC,CASSPSGRWVETQYF
TRBV6-1,-,-,TRBJ2-7,TGTGCCAGCAGTGCCCGGGCCGAGCAGTACTTC,CASSARAEQYF
TRBV7-2,-,TRBD2,TRBJ2-7,TGTGCCAGCAGCTTCCCCAGCGGGAGCGACGAGCAGTACTTC,CASSFPSGSDEQYF
TRBV5-1,-,-,TRBJ2-2,TGCGCCAGCAGCCTTACAGGGATCGGGGAGCTGTTTTTT,CASSLTGIGELFF
TRBV29-1,-,-,TRBJ2-5,TGCAGCTTCGGACAGGGAGGGTGGGGAGAGACCCAGTACTTC,CSFGQGGWGETQYF
TRBV24-1,few,TRBD1,TRBJ1-5,TGTGCCACCAGTGACAGGGGGAATCAGCCCCAGCATTTT,CATSDRGNQPQHF
TRBV10-2,many,-,TRBJ2-2,TGCGCCAGCAGTGTAGCCGGGGAGCTGTTTTTT,CASSVAGELFF
TRBV7-2,few,-,TRBJ1-2,TGTGCCAGCAGCTTAGTCAGAGCTAACTATGGCTACACCTTC,CASSLVRANYGYTF
TRBV7-2,many,-,TRBJ2-7,TGTGCCAGCAGCTTATCTCTGTCCTACGAGCAGTACTTC,CASSLSLSYEQYF
TRBV7-3,few,TRBD2,TRBJ2-2,TGTGCCAGCAGCCACGCCGCTAGCGGAGTTAGAACCGGGGAGCTGTTTTTT,CASSHAASGVRTGELFF
TRBV20-1,once,-,TRBJ2-7,TGCAGTGCTAGGGATACTTCCTACGAGCAGTACTTC,CSARDTSYEQYF
TRBV20-1,-,-,TRBJ2-3,TGCAGTGCTAGGCCTGGAACAGATACGCAGTATTTT,CSARPGTDTQYF
TRBV25-1,-,-,TRBJ2-1,TGTGCCAGCAGGGGGACGGAGTACAATGAGCAGTTCTTC,CASRGTEYNEQFF
TRBV28,-,TRBD1,TRBJ2-7,TGTGCCAGCAGCGTACAGGGGGCCAACGAGCAGTACTTC,CASSVQGANEQYF
TRBV10-2,-,-,TRBJ2-2,TGCGCCAGCAGTGAGTCGGGGGCCGGCGGGGAGCTGTTTTTT,CASSESGAGGELFF
TRBV28,many,TRBD2,TRBJ2-1,TGTGCCAGCAGTCCCACGTCAATGGCCGGGGGGAATGAGCAGTTCTTC,CASSPTSMAGGNEQFF
TRBV28,-,-,TRBJ2-2,TGTGCCAGCAGTTCAGGGACTTACACCGGGGAGCTGTTTTTT,CASSSGTYTGELFF
TRBV5-1,-,-,TRBJ1-6,TGCGCCAGCAGCCTCCAGATCCCAGGGAAAAATTCACCCCTCCACTTT,CASSLQIPGKNSPLHF
TRBV29-1,many,-,TRBJ1-1,TGCAGCGTTGATAAGGGAGGGACTGAAGCTTTCTTT,CSVDKGGTEAFF
TRBV27,-,-,TRBJ2-7,TGTGCCAGCAGTTTACAAGGAGGGAACTACGAGCAGTACTTC,CASSLQGGNYEQYF
TRBV20-1,-,TRBD2,TRBJ2-1,TGCAGTGCTAGAGAAGGGACTAGCGATTACAATGAGCAGTTCTTC,CSAREGTSDYNEQFF
TRBV5-1,few,-,TRBJ1-1,TGCGCCAGCAGCTTGCGATACAAAGGCAGTCCGAACACTGAAGCTTTT,CASSLRYKGSPNTEAF
TRBV11-2,few,-,TRBJ2-7,TGTGCCAGCAGCTTAGGGACGGGGGCCGGCTCCTACGAGCAGTACTTC,CASSLGTGAGSYEQYF
TRBV28,-,-,TRBJ2-7,TGTGCCAGCACCCTACTCAGGGAGTCAAAGCAGTACTTC,CASTLLRESKQYF
TRBV15,-,TRBD1,TRBJ1-4,TGTGCCACCAGCAGAGAAATCGGGACAGGGACTGAAAAACTGTTTTTT,CATSREIGTGTEKLFF
TRBV4-1,many,-,TRBJ2-1,TGCGCCAGCAGCCAAGACTGGGCGGGTGTGACCTACAATGAGCAGTTCTTC,CASSQDWAGVTYNEQFF
TRBV5-1,-,-,TRBJ2-1,TGCGCCAGCAGCCGACGGCAGGGTTCCGGGGGCTATGAGCAGTTCTTC,CASSRRQGSGGYEQFF
TRBV6-5,-,-,TRBJ2-1,TGTGCCAGCAGTTACTCGAATGAGCAGTTCTTC,CASSYSNEQFF
TRBV2,-,-,TRBJ1-1,TGTGCCAGCACCCGGGAGACACTTGACACTGAAGCTTTCTTT,CASTRETLDTEAFF
TRBV20-1,few,TRBD2,TRBJ2-7,TGCAGTGCCAGAAATCTAGCGGAGGGTCACTACGAGCAGTACTTC,CSARNLAEGHYEQYF
TRBV6-2/TRBV6-3,few,-,TRBJ2-5,TGTGCCAGCAGTTACAGAATAGCGGAGCTACAAGAGACCCAGTACTTC,CASSYRIAELQETQYF
TRBV20-1,few,-,TRBJ1-1,TGCAGGCAGGGGAACACTGAAGCTTTCTTT,CRQGNTEAFF
TRBV28,few,-,TRBJ2-3,TGTGCCAGCAGTTTCCAAGCGGAGGGAGCTAGCACAGATACGCAGTATTTT,CASSFQAEGASTDTQYF
TRBV27,many,-,TRBJ2-3,TGTGCCAGCACAGGGGGCACAGATACGCAGTATTTT,CASTGGTDTQYF
TRBV7-9,few,TRBD2,TRBJ2-1,TGTGCCAGTCGGGGGGGCCCCCACAATGAGCAGTTCTTC,CASRGGPHNEQFF
TRBV28,-,-,TRBJ1-5,TGTGCCAGCAGTTTGGGGGGGATCAATCAGCCCCAGCATTTT,CASSLGGINQPQHF
TRBV9,few,-,TRBJ2-2,TGTGCCGGACAAGCATCGAACACCGGGGAGCTGTTTTTT,CAGQASNTGELFF
TRBV12-3/TRBV12-4,-,-,TRBJ2-6,TGTGCCAGCAGTCCGAATACAGTCTCTGGGGCCAACGTCCTGACTTTC,CASSPNTVSGANVLTF
TRBV11-2,-,TRBD2,TRBJ2-7,TGTGCCAGCAGACATAGCGGGAGTCACGAGCAGTACTTC,CASRHSGSHEQYF
TRBV28,few,-,TRBJ2-3,TGTGCCAGCAGTTTGACAGGTCGCACAGATACGCAGTATTTT,CASSLTGRTDTQYF
TRBV3-1,-,TRBD2,TRBJ2-7,TGTGCCAGCAGCCTTGGACTAGCGGGTACCGACGAGCAGTACTTC,CASSLGLAGTDEQYF
TRBV5-1,-,TRBD1,TRBJ2-1,TGCGCCAGCGCCCGGGACAGGGCAGGGAATGAGCAGTTCTTC,CASARDRAGNEQFF
TRBV20-1,-,-,TRBJ2-7,TGCAGTGCTAGTGAAGGGTCCCTCTACGAGCAGTACTTC,CSASEGSLYEQYF
TRBV6-2/TRBV6-3,few,-,TRBJ2-7,TGTGCCAGCAGTTACGGACTCAACGAGCAGTACTTC,CASSYGLNEQYF
TRBV20-1,-,TRBD2,TRBJ2-1,TGCAGTGCTTTGGGAACTAGCGGAGGGGCTAATGAGCAGTTCTTC,CSALGTSGGANEQFF
TRBV28,-,-,TRBJ1-5,TGTGCCAGCAGGTCGGATAGCAATCAGCCCCAGCATTTT,CASRSDSNQPQHF